The subject of this entry is one T cell receptor beta chain. The data are from a study of T-cell reconstitution after alpha-beta-depleted transplantation in children. For TCRbeta, the library was prepared with unique molecular identifiers. TCRdb ran MiXCR on the PCR reads and lists one entry per CDR3 protein. Among hundreds of thousands of distinct CDR3 sequences, more than 10% were seen once, and the ten largest hold approximately 2.4%. V shed 4 bases and J 6 bases; nucleotides not matched to a gene: 4. CDR1 LGHNA and CDR2 YSLEER come from the germline V gene. The CDR3 is 16 residues long. This specimen was PBMCs from the stem cell graft donor, taken from the stem cell graft. The rearrangement uses TRBV4-3 and TRBJ2-1; 15 bases are shared with TRBD2. This TCR was sampled from a human donor who donated a stem cell graft to a child with acute lymphoblastic leukemia. CDR3 nucleotides: TGCGCCAGCAGCCGTGGACTAGCGGGGGGGAGCAATGAGCAGTTCTTC. It is translated as CASSRGLAGGSNEQFF.